This T cell receptor (beta chain) originates from a study of shared clonotypes between healthy human individuals. Study-wide findings and caveats: It was only blood that was sampled, and tissue repertoires likely differ. Although depth was large, rarefaction showed that sequencing of the sorted subsets was incomplete.

Germline V CDR1 and CDR2: MDHEN, SYDVKM. With 9 bases clipped from V and 3 bases from J, the junction kept 10 bases outside the gene matches. The CDR3 totals 16 residues. Points on this clone: What it binds is not known.

The input for sorted-subset replicate PCRs was approximately 210 ng DNA, some 30,000 T cell genomes. Some clones are missing from TCRdb's copy, which holds only in-frame ones; the method was immunoSEQ multiplex PCR. The repertoire consists of fewer than 2.5 million clones, with approximately 93% occurring once and the leading ten covering 0.36%. The TCR comes from a man between 18 and 35 years old in good health. Some clones in this sample may be carry-over from other donors' samples. This chain links TRBV28 with TRBJ2-2; 10 nucleotides align to TRBD2. Sequencing used naive CD4+ T cells from PBMCs. Subset noted: CD45RA+ positively selected. The CDR3 region is CASTLTGTSDTGELFF. CDR3 DNA sequence: TGTGCCAGTACGTTAACCGGGACTAGCGACACCGGGGAGCTGTTTTTT. The full variable domain, its missing parts supplied by reference TRBV28 and TRBJ2-2, is DVKVTQSSRYLVKRTGEKVFLECVQDMDHENMFWYRQDPGLGLRLIYFSYDVKMKEKGDIPEGYSVSREKKERFSLILESASTNQTSMYLCASTLTGTSDTGELFFGEGSRLTVL.